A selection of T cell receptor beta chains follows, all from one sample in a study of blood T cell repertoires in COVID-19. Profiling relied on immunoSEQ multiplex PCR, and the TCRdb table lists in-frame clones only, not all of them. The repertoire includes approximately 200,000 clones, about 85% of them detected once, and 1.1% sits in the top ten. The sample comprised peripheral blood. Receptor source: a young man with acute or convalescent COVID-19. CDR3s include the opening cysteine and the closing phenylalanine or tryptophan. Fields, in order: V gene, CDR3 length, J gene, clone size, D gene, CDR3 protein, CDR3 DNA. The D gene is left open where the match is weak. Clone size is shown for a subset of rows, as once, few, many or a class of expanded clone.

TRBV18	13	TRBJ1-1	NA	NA	CASSPEGSTEAFF	TGTGCCAGCTCACCCGAGGGCAGCACTGAAGCTTTCTTT
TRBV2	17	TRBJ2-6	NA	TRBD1	CASIRDRGISGANVLTF	TGTGCCAGCATTCGGGACAGGGGAATCTCTGGGGCCAACGTCCTGACTTTC
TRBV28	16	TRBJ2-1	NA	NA	CASSPTTGVSYNEQFF	TGTGCCAGCAGTCCAACGACAGGCGTCTCCTACAATGAGCAGTTCTTC
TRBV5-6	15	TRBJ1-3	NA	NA	CASSRRQASGNTIYF	TGTGCCAGCAGCCGACGACAGGCATCCGGAAACACCATATATTTT
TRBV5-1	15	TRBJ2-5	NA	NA	CASYSGLLSGETQYF	TGCGCCAGCTATTCGGGACTCCTATCGGGAGAGACCCAGTACTTC
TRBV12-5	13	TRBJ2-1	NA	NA	CASGLDQGNEQFF	TGTGCTAGTGGTTTGGACCAGGGGAATGAGCAGTTCTTC
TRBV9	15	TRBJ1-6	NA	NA	CASSAGEGWGSPLHF	TGTGCCAGCAGCGCGGGTGAGGGTTGGGGTTCACCCCTCCACTTT
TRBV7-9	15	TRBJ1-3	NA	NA	CASSPSRDSGNTIYF	TGTGCCAGCAGCCCAAGTCGAGACTCTGGAAACACCATATATTTT
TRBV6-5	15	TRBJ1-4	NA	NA	CASSYSRGFGEKLFF	TGTGCCAGCAGTTACTCTCGGGGGTTCGGTGAAAAACTGTTTTTT
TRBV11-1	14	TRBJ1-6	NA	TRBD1	CASSSQTGNSPLHF	TGTGCCAGCAGCTCCCAGACAGGGAACTCACCCCTCCACTTT
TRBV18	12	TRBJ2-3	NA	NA	CASSPPSDTQYF	TGTGCCAGCTCACCACCCTCGGATACGCAGTATTTT
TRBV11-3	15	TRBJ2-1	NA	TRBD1	CASSPGQGTYNEQFF	TGTGCCAGCAGCCCAGGACAGGGAACCTACAATGAGCAGTTCTTC
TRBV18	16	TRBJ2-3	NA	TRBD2	CASSPRTSGRRDTQYF	TGTGCCAGCTCACCCCGGACTAGCGGGAGGCGGGATACGCAGTATTTT
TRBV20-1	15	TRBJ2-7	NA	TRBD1	CSASSPGTGTYEQYF	TGCAGTGCTAGTTCCCCCGGGACAGGGACCTACGAGCAGTACTTC
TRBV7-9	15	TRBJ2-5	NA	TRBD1	CASSSRQGALKTQYF	TGTGCCAGCAGCTCCCGTCAGGGGGCATTGAAGACCCAGTACTTC
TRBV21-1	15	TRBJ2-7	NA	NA	CARSAVPRIFYEQYF	TGTGCCCGCAGTGCGGTACCCAGAATATTCTACGAGCAGTACTTC
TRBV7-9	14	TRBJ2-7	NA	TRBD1	CASSSTGGRYEQYF	TGTGCCAGCAGCTCCACAGGGGGCAGGTACGAGCAGTACTTC
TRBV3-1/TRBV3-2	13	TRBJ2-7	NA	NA	CASSQGVKGEQYF	TGTGCCAGCAGCCAAGGGGTCAAGGGGGAGCAGTACTTC
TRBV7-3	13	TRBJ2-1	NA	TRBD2	CASSSSGMNEQFF	TGTGCCAGCAGCTCTAGCGGGATGAATGAGCAGTTCTTC
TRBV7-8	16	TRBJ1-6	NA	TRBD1	CASSASDRGYNSPLHF	TGTGCCAGCAGCGCCTCAGACAGGGGCTATAATTCACCCCTCCACTTT
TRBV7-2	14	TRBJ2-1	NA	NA	CASSSYGSYNEQFF	TGTGCCAGCAGCTCCTATGGCTCCTACAATGAGCAGTTCTTC
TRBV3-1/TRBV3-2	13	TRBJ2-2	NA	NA	CASSQREAGELFF	TGTGCCAGCAGCCAGAGGGAGGCCGGGGAGCTGTTTTTT
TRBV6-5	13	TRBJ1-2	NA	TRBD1	CASRTGGGYGYTF	TGTGCCAGCAGGACAGGGGGCGGGTATGGCTACACCTTC
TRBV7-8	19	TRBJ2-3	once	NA	CASSPTGGAGEMRTDTQYF	TGTGCCAGCAGCCCCACCGGCGGGGCAGGTGAAATGAGAACGGATACGCAGTATTTT
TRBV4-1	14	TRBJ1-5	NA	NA	CASSPTGNGQPQHF	TGCGCCAGCAGCCCCACAGGGAACGGTCAGCCCCAGCATTTT
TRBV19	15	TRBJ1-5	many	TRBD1	CASSDGTGRNQPQHF	TGTGCCAGTAGTGATGGGACAGGGCGCAATCAGCCCCAGCATTTT
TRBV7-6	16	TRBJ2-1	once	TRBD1	CASSSTRDREGSKQFF	TGTGCCAGCAGCTCCACCCGGGACAGGGAGGGTTCAAAGCAGTTCTTC
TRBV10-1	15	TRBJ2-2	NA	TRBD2	CASSDPSGRAGELFF	TGCGCCAGCAGTGACCCTAGCGGGAGAGCCGGGGAGCTGTTTTTT
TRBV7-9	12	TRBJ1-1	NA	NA	CASRPGHTEAFF	TGTGCCAGCAGACCAGGGCACACTGAAGCTTTCTTT
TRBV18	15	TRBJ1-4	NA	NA	CASSTAGRTNEKLFF	TGTGCCAGCTCGACGGCGGGACGGACTAATGAAAAACTGTTTTTT
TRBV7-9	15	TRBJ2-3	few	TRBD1	CASNSRQGLGDTQYF	TGTGCCAGCAACTCTAGACAGGGGCTGGGAGATACGCAGTATTTT
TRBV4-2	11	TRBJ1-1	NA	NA	CASKLTGEAFF	TGTGCCAGCAAACTTACAGGTGAAGCTTTCTTT
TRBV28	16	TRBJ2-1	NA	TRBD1	CASSSTGAGSYNEQFF	TGTGCCAGCAGTTCAACAGGGGCTGGCTCCTACAATGAGCAGTTCTTC
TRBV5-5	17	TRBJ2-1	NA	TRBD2	CASSLLWRAGGVNEQFF	TGTGCCAGCAGCTTGTTGTGGCGAGCGGGGGGCGTCAATGAGCAGTTCTTC
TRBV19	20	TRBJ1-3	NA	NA	CASSIRGALRTHNSGNTIYF	TGTGCCAGTAGTATCCGGGGGGCCCTCCGCACGCATAACTCTGGAAACACCATATATTTT
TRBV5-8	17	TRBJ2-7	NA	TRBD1	CASSLELGGDRVNEQYF	TGTGCCAGCAGCTTGGAGTTGGGCGGGGACAGGGTAAACGAGCAGTACTTC
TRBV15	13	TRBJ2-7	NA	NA	CATSRDGMAEQYF	TGTGCCACCAGCAGAGATGGTATGGCCGAGCAGTACTTC
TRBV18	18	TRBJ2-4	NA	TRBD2	CASSPRPSGREGKNIQYF	TGTGCCAGCTCACCTCGCCCTAGCGGGAGAGAAGGCAAAAACATTCAGTACTTC
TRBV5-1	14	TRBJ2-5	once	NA	CASSIGGTAETQYF	TGCGCCAGCAGCATTGGCGGGACTGCAGAGACCCAGTACTTC
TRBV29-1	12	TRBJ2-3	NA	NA	CSGGTSTDTQYF	TGCAGCGGTGGGACTAGCACAGATACGCAGTATTTT
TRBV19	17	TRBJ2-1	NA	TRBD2	CASSTYSGGAGVNEQFF	TGTGCCAGTAGTACTTATAGCGGGGGGGCAGGTGTTAATGAGCAGTTCTTC
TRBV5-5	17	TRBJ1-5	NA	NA	CASSLSYLSVVGQPQHF	TGTGCCAGCAGCTTGTCGTATCTGAGTGTGGTCGGTCAGCCCCAGCATTTT
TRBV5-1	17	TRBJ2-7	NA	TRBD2	CASSREPLAVLYYEQYF	TGCGCCAGCAGCCGCGAACCCCTAGCGGTGTTATACTACGAGCAGTACTTC
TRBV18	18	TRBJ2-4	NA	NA	CASSHRRDRGGSKNIQYF	TGTGCCAGCTCACATAGGAGAGACAGGGGAGGGAGCAAAAACATTCAGTACTTC
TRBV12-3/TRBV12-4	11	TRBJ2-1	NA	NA	CASSPRNEQFF	TGTGCCAGCTCTCCTCGGAATGAGCAGTTCTTC
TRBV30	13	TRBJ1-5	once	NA	CAWSVLTGQPQHF	TGTGCCTGGAGTGTCCTCACAGGGCAGCCCCAGCATTTT
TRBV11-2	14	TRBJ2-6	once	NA	CASSFAAGANVLTF	TGTGCCAGCAGCTTTGCGGCTGGGGCCAACGTCCTGACTTTC
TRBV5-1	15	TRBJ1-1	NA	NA	CASSDPGHSNTEAFF	TGCGCCAGCAGCGACCCGGGACACTCGAACACTGAAGCTTTCTTT
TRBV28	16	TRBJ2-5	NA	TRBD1	CASSLAQGAWLETQYF	TGTGCCAGCAGTTTGGCGCAGGGGGCTTGGTTGGAGACCCAGTACTTC
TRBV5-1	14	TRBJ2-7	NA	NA	CASSLEGSSYEQYF	TGCGCCAGCAGCTTAGAGGGTAGCTCCTACGAGCAGTACTTC
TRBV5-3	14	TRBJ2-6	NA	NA	CARSLASGANVLTF	TGTGCCAGAAGCTTGGCATCTGGGGCCAACGTCCTGACTTTC
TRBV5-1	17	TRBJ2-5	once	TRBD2	CASSPPLAGGPEETQYF	TGCGCCAGCAGCCCACCACTAGCGGGGGGGCCGGAGGAGACCCAGTACTTC
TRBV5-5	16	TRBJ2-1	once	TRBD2	CASSLTGLAVGVVQFF	TGTGCCAGCAGCTTGACGGGACTAGCAGTCGGAGTTGTGCAGTTCTTC
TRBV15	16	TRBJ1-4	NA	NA	CATSRGPQGSNEKLFF	TGTGCCACCAGCAGAGGACCACAGGGCAGTAATGAAAAACTGTTTTTT
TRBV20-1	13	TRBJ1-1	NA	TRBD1	CSASRQGTREAFF	TGCAGTGCTAGTCGACAGGGGACGCGTGAAGCTTTCTTT